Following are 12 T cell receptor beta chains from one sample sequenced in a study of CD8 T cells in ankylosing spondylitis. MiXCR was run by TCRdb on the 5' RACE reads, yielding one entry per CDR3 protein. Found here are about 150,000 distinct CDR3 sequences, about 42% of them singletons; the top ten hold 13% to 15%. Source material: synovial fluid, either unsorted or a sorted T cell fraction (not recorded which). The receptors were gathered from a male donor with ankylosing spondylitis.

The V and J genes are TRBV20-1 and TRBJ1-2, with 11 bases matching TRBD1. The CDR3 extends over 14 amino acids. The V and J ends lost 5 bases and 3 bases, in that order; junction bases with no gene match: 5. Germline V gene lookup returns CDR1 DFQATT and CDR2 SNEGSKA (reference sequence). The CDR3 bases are TGCAGTGCTGCCGGACAGGGGGCGGACTATGGCTACACCTTC. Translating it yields CSAAGQGADYGYTF.

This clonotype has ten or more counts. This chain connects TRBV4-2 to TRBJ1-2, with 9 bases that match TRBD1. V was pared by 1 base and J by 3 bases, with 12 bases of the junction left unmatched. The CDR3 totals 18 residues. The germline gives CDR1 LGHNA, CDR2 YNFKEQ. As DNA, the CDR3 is TGTGCCAGCAGCCAAGTTCAGTCTTCGGGACAGGGCGACTATGGCTACACCTTC. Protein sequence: CASSQVQSSGQGDYGYTF.

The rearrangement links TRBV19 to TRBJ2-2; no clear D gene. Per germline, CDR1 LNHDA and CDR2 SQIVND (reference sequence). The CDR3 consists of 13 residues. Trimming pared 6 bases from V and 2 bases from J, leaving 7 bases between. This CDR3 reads CASRPDNTGELFF. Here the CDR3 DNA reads TGTGCCAGTAGGCCCGATAACACCGGGGAGCTGTTTTTT. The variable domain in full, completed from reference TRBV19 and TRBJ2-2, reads DGGITQSPKYLFRKEGQNVTLSCEQNLNHDAMYWYRQDPGQGLRLIYYSQIVNDFQKGDIAEGYSVSREKKESFPLTVTSAQKNPTAFYLCASRPDNTGELFFGEGSRLTVL.

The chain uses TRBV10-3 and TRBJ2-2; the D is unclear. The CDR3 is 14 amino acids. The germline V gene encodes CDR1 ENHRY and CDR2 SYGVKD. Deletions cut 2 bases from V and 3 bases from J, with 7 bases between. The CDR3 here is CAISEGKYTGELFF. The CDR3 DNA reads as TGTGCCATCAGTGAGGGAAAATACACCGGGGAGCTGTTTTTT.

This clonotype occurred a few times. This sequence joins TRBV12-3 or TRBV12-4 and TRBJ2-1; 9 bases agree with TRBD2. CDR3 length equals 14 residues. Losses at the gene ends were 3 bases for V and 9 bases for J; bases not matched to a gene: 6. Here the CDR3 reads CASSLGTSTGEQFF. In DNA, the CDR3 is TGTGCCAGCAGTTTGGGGACTAGCACCGGTGAGCAGTTCTTC.

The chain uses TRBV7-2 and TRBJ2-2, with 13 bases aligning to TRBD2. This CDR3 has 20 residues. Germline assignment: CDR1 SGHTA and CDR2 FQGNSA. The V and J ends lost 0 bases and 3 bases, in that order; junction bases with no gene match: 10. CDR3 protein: CASSLAYGLAGDKDTGELFF. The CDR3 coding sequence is TGTGCCAGCAGCTTAGCTTACGGACTAGCGGGAGATAAGGACACCGGGGAGCTGTTTTTT.

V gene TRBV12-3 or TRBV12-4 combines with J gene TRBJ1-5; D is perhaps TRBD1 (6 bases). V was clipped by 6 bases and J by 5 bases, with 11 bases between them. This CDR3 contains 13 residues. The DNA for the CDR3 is TGTGCCAGCAGGGCGACAGGTGATCAGCCCCAGCATTTT. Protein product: CASRATGDQPQHF.

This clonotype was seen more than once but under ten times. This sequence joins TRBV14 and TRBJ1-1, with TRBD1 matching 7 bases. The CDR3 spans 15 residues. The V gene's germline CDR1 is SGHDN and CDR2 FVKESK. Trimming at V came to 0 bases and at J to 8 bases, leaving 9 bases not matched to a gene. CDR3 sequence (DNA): TGTGCCAGCAGCCAAGAGCACAGGGGATATACAGAAGCTTTCTTT. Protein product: CASSQEHRGYTEAFF.

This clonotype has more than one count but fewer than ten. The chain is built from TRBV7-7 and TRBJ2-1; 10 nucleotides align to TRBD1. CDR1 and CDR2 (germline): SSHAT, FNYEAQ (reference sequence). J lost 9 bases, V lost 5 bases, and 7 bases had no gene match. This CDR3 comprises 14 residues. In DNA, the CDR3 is TGTGCCAGCAGCCGACGGACAGGGGGAGGTGAGCAGTTCTTC. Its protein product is CASSRRTGGGEQFF.

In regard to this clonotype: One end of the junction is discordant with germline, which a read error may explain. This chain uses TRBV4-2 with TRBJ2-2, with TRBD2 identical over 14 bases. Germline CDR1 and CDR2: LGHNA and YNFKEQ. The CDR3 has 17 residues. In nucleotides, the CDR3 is TGTGCCAGCAGCCGTGGACTAGCGGGAGGCGGAGTCGGGGATCTGTTTTTT. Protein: CASSRGLAGGGVGDLFF.

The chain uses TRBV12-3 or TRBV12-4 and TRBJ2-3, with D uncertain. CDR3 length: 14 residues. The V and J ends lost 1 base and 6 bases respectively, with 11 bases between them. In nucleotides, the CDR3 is TGTGCCAGCAGTTTAGTACCTGATTCGGATACGCAGTATTTT. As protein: CASSLVPDSDTQYF.

CDR3 DNA sequence: TGTGCCAGCAGCCCCGGCTCCGGGACCCATCCTCATTGTAGCAATCAGCCCCAGCATTTT. Residues: CASSPGSGTHPHCSNQPQHF. This chain uses TRBV7-8 with TRBJ1-5; D possibly corresponds to TRBD1 (5 bases). Germline CDR1 SGHVS, CDR2 FQNEAQ. The ends were cut back, 5 bases at V and 0 bases at J, with 26 bases in the middle. The CDR3 contains 20 residues.